The 7 T cell receptor beta chains below were found in one sample sequenced in a study of cytomegalovirus exposure and HLA in healthy donors. PCR primers comprised 60 Vbeta and 13 Jbeta primers. Repertoires were generated with immunoSEQ multiplex PCR, while TCRdb's copy carries only in-frame clones and drops some. The sample yields some 91,000 clones, 86% seen once. Material: PBMCs. The receptors were gathered from a man aged 25 to 40 in good health and CMV-seropositive.

This chain uses TRBV28 with TRBJ2-7; tentative D call: TRBD1 (6 bases). The CDR3 sequence is 11 residues long. Between the trimmed V and J ends, which lost 7 bases and 2 bases, there was a span of 6 bases. Per germline, CDR1 MDHEN and CDR2 SYDVKM. Here the CDR3 DNA reads TGTGCCAGCAACAGGGCCTACGAGCAGTACTTC. The encoded protein is CASNRAYEQYF. The full variable domain, rest sourced from reference TRBV28 and TRBJ2-7, is DVKVTQSSRYLVKRTGEKVFLECVQDMDHENMFWYRQDPGLGLRLIYFSYDVKMKEKGDIPEGYSVSREKKERFSLILESASTNQTSMYLCASNRAYEQYFGPGTRLTVT.

The V gene is TRBV29-1, the J gene TRBJ2-4; the match to TRBD1 covers 12 bases. This CDR3 region has 17 residues. The junction had 8 bases not matched to a gene; V was cut back by 5 bases and J by 0 bases. Germline V CDR1 and CDR2: SQVTM, ANQGSEA. CDR3 in amino acids: CSVSPGQGARAKNIQYF. The CDR3 DNA sequence: TGCAGCGTTTCCCCGGGACAGGGGGCGCGAGCCAAAAACATTCAGTACTTC.

CDR3 coding DNA: TGTGCCAGCAGGTTAACAGGTGGTGGAAACACCATATATTTT. It codes for CASRLTGGGNTIYF. The rearrangement joins TRBV28 to TRBJ1-3, with D perhaps matching TRBD1 (5 bases). Germline V gene lookup returns CDR1 MDHEN and CDR2 SYDVKM. Trimming removed 6 bases from V and 3 bases from J, with 12 bases in between. This CDR3 comprises 14 residues.

The V gene is TRBV13, the J gene TRBJ2-7, with TRBD1 matching 11 bases. J was trimmed by 5 bases and V by 4 bases; bases with no gene match: 7. Germline lookup yields CDR1 PRHDT and CDR2 FYEKMQ (reference sequence). The CDR3 extends over 15 amino acids. The CDR3 bases are TGTGCCAGCAGCTCGCCGGGACAGGGGGAGGACGAGCAGTACTTC. Protein: CASSSPGQGEDEQYF. Full variable domain (outside the CDR3, taken from reference TRBV13 and TRBJ2-7): AAGVIQSPRHLIKEKRETATLKCYPIPRHDTVYWYQQGPGQDPQFLISFYEKMQSDKGSIPDRFSAQQFSDYHSELNMSSLELGDSALYFCASSSPGQGEDEQYFGPGTRLTVT.

The chain is built from TRBV7-2 and TRBJ2-1, with a tentative D call TRBD1 (6 bases). The CDR3 contains 15 residues. Germline V gives CDR1 SGHTA, CDR2 FQGNSA. V was shortened by 1 base and J by 0 bases, with 7 bases between the two germline ends. CDR3 in amino acids: CASSLETGSYNEQFF. The CDR3 nucleotides are TGTGCCAGCAGCTTAGAGACAGGCTCCTACAATGAGCAGTTCTTC.

The chain employs TRBV5-4 and TRBJ2-3; perhaps TRBD2 as D (5 bases). Germline V gene lookup returns CDR1 SGHNT and CDR2 YYREEE (reference sequence). V lost 4 bases and J 5 bases, leaving 14 bases between the germline ends. The CDR3 sequence is 14 residues long. In DNA, the CDR3 is TGTGCCAGCAGCGCTGGCAGCGAGGGAGATACGCAGTATTTT. Translation gives CASSAGSEGDTQYF.

The J gene is TRBJ1-4, the V gene TRBV5-1; a possible D gene is TRBD1 (5 bases). The germline V gene encodes CDR1 SGHRS and CDR2 YFSETQ. The CDR3 is 15 amino acids. V was trimmed by 4 bases and J by 6 bases, leaving 16 bases between them. The CDR3 bases are TGCGCCAGCAGCGCCTCGGGAGGGGAGGATGAAAAACTGTTTTTT. Protein: CASSASGGEDEKLFF. The full variable domain, rest sourced from reference TRBV5-1 and TRBJ1-4, is KAGVTQTPRYLIKTRGQQVTLSCSPISGHRSVSWYQQTPGQGLQFLFEYFSETQRNKGNFPGRFSGRQFSNSRSEMNVSTLELGDSALYLCASSASGGEDEKLFFGSGTQLSVL.